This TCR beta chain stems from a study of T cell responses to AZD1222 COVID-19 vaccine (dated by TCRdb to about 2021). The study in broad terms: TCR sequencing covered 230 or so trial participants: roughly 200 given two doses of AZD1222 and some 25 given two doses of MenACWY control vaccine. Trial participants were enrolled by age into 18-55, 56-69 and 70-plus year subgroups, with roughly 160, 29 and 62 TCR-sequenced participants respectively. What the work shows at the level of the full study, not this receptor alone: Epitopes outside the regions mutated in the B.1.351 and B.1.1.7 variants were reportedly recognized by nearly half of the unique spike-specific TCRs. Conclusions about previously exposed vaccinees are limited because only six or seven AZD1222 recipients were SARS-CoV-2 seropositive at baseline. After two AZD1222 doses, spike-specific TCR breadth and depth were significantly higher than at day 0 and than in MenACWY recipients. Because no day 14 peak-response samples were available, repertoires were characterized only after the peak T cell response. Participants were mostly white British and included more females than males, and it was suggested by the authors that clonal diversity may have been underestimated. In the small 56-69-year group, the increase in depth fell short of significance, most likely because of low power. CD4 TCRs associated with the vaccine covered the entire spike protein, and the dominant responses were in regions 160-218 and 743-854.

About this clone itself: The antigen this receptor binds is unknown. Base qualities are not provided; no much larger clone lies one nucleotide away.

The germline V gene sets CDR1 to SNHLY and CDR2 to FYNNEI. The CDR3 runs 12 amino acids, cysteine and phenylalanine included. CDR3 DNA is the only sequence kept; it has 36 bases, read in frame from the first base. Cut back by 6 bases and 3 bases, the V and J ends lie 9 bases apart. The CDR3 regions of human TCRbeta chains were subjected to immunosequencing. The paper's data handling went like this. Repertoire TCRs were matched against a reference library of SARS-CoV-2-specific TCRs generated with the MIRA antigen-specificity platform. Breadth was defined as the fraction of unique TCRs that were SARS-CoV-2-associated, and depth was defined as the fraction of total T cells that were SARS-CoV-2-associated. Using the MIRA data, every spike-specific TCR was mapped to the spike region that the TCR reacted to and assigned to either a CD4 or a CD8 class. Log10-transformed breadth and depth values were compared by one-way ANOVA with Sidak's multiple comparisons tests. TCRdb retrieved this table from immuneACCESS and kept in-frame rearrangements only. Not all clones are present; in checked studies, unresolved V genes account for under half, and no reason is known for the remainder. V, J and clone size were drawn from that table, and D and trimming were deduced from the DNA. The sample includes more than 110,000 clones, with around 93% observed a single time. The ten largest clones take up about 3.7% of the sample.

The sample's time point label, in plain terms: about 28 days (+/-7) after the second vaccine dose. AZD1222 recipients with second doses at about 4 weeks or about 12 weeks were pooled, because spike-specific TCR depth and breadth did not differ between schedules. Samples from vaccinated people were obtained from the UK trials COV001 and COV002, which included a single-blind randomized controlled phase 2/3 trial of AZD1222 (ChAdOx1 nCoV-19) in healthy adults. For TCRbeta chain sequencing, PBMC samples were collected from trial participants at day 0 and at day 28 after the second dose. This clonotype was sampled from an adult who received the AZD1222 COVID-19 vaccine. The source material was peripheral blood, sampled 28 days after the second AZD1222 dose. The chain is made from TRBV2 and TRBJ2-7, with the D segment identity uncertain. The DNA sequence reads TGTGCCAGCAGCGCCACCCTCTACGAGCAGTACTTC. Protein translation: CASSATLYEQYF.